Below, one T cell receptor beta chain is given with its context. The CDR3 has 19 residues. CDR1 is LGHDT and CDR2 is YNNKEL in the germline V gene (reference sequence). This sample was included in a study of CD8 T cells in ankylosing spondylitis. Quantitative 5'-RACE was performed with molecular barcodes, and it yielded the TCR beta libraries. Each CDR3 protein is one row after TCRdb ran MiXCR on the 5' RACE reads. The sample has a few hundred thousand distinct CDR3 sequences; about 18% are singletons. The V and J genes are TRBV3-1 and TRBJ1-6, with TRBD1 matching 7 bases. The clonotype comes from a male donor with ankylosing spondylitis or in good health (not recorded which). Sequencing was carried out using blood, either unsorted or a sorted T cell fraction (not recorded which). The CDR3 is CTFRLRGPEDSSYNSPLHF. As DNA, the CDR3 is TGTACCTTCAGACTTAGGGGGCCAGAAGATAGCTCCTATAATTCACCCCTCCACTTT.